The rows below give T cell receptor beta chains drawn from one sample of a study of cytomegalovirus exposure and HLA in healthy donors. The table came from immunoSEQ multiplex PCR; TCRdb's copy has only in-frame clones and leaves some out. The table has approximately 130,000 clones, 77% seen once. The specimen sequenced was PBMCs. These receptor sequences come from a man aged 18 to 29 in good health and CMV-seropositive. Both conserved end residues are part of each CDR3. A D gene is named only where the DNA matches it firmly. Size is omitted from some rows. Given values are once, few, many or a class for expanded clones.

d_call: NA; v_call: TRBV19; clone_size: NA; j_call: TRBJ1-1; cdr3_nt: TGTGCCACCAACGGGGGATGGGGAACAGGCAACACTGAAGCTTTCTTT; cdr3_aa: CATNGGWGTGNTEAFF
d_call: NA; v_call: TRBV2; clone_size: NA; j_call: TRBJ1-2; cdr3_nt: TGTGCCAGCAGTGAAGGCCAGGGGAACTATGGCTACACCTTC; cdr3_aa: CASSEGQGNYGYTF
d_call: TRBD1; v_call: TRBV28; clone_size: NA; j_call: TRBJ1-5; cdr3_nt: TGTGCCAGCAGTCGAACAGGGGTAAGGCAGCCCCAGCATTTT; cdr3_aa: CASSRTGVRQPQHF
d_call: TRBD1; v_call: TRBV2; clone_size: NA; j_call: TRBJ1-2; cdr3_nt: TGTGCCAGCAGTTGGGGGACAGCTTATGGCTACACCTTC; cdr3_aa: CASSWGTAYGYTF
d_call: TRBD1; v_call: TRBV27; clone_size: NA; j_call: TRBJ2-3; cdr3_nt: TGTGCCAGCAGCCTCCGCGGTACAGGGGGGTGGGATACGCAGTATTTT; cdr3_aa: CASSLRGTGGWDTQYF
d_call: NA; v_call: TRBV6-5; clone_size: NA; j_call: TRBJ2-5; cdr3_nt: TGTGCCAGCAGGACAGGCTTGGGTCAAGAGACCCAGTACTTC; cdr3_aa: CASRTGLGQETQYF
d_call: TRBD1; v_call: TRBV20-1; clone_size: NA; j_call: TRBJ1-2; cdr3_nt: TGCAGTGCGCCCCAGGGGGTTGGCTACACCTTC; cdr3_aa: CSAPQGVGYTF
d_call: NA; v_call: TRBV28; clone_size: few; j_call: TRBJ2-7; cdr3_nt: TGTGCCAGCAGTTTATTCCCCGGGAGCCTCTACGAGCAGTACTTC; cdr3_aa: CASSLFPGSLYEQYF
d_call: NA; v_call: TRBV30; clone_size: NA; j_call: TRBJ1-2; cdr3_nt: TGTGCCTGGAGTGTACCAGTTAACGCCTTCAACTATGGCTACACCTTC; cdr3_aa: CAWSVPVNAFNYGYTF
d_call: NA; v_call: TRBV30; clone_size: NA; j_call: TRBJ2-7; cdr3_nt: TGTGCCTGGAGTGTGACCCCCGGGTACGAGCAGTACTTC; cdr3_aa: CAWSVTPGYEQYF
d_call: TRBD1; v_call: TRBV2; clone_size: NA; j_call: TRBJ1-5; cdr3_nt: TGTGCCAGCAGACGAAGGACAGGGGGAATCAATCAGCCCCAGCATTTT; cdr3_aa: CASRRRTGGINQPQHF
d_call: NA; v_call: TRBV6-1; clone_size: few; j_call: TRBJ1-2; cdr3_nt: TGTGCCAGCAGGCAAGGATCCAGGGTCTACTACACCTTC; cdr3_aa: CASRQGSRVYYTF
d_call: NA; v_call: TRBV15; clone_size: NA; j_call: TRBJ1-4; cdr3_nt: TGTGCCACCAGTTCTGGTAGAACCGGTGGAAAACTGTTTTTT; cdr3_aa: CATSSGRTGGKLFF
d_call: NA; v_call: TRBV2; clone_size: few; j_call: TRBJ1-5; cdr3_nt: TGTGCCACTGGTGGCGAGGGTCAGCCCCAGCATTTT; cdr3_aa: CATGGEGQPQHF
d_call: TRBD2; v_call: TRBV19; clone_size: once; j_call: TRBJ2-7; cdr3_nt: TGTGCCAGTAGTGCCCGACTAGCGCAATTCACCTACGAGCAGTACTTC; cdr3_aa: CASSARLAQFTYEQYF
d_call: TRBD2; v_call: TRBV5-1; clone_size: NA; j_call: TRBJ2-5; cdr3_nt: TGCGCCAGCAGCTGGGGGACTAGCGGGGCGGAGACCCAGTACTTC; cdr3_aa: CASSWGTSGAETQYF
d_call: TRBD1; v_call: TRBV13; clone_size: NA; j_call: TRBJ1-2; cdr3_nt: TGTGCCAGCAGCCCATCCAACAGGGGACAAGGCTATGGCTACACCTTC; cdr3_aa: CASSPSNRGQGYGYTF
d_call: TRBD2; v_call: TRBV9; clone_size: NA; j_call: TRBJ2-7; cdr3_nt: TGTGCCAGCAGCGTAGGGGTGGGGTCAACTAGCGGGGGAGTTTACGAGCAGTACTTC; cdr3_aa: CASSVGVGSTSGGVYEQYF
d_call: NA; v_call: TRBV28; clone_size: NA; j_call: TRBJ1-2; cdr3_nt: TGTGCCAGCAGAGAACAGGGTTCTCATGGCTACACCTTC; cdr3_aa: CASREQGSHGYTF
d_call: NA; v_call: TRBV30; clone_size: NA; j_call: TRBJ2-1; cdr3_nt: TGTGCCTGGAGCAACAGGGTGTTAGTTTCCTACAATGAGCAGTTCTTC; cdr3_aa: CAWSNRVLVSYNEQFF
d_call: NA; v_call: TRBV30; clone_size: few; j_call: TRBJ2-1; cdr3_nt: TGTGCCTGGAGTGTACTCGTGGGGAGGCCGTTCTTC; cdr3_aa: CAWSVLVGRPFF
d_call: TRBD1; v_call: TRBV5-1; clone_size: NA; j_call: TRBJ2-7; cdr3_nt: TGCGCCAGCAGCTTCGGGACAGGGGCGGGCTACGAGCAGTACTTC; cdr3_aa: CASSFGTGAGYEQYF
d_call: NA; v_call: TRBV28; clone_size: few; j_call: TRBJ1-5; cdr3_nt: TGTGCCAGCAGTAGCAGGGCTCCCCAGCATTTT; cdr3_aa: CASSSRAPQHF
d_call: TRBD1; v_call: TRBV29-1; clone_size: NA; j_call: TRBJ2-2; cdr3_nt: TGCAGCGTTGGGAGATCACAGGGGGTCGGCACCGGGGAGCTGTTTTTT; cdr3_aa: CSVGRSQGVGTGELFF
d_call: NA; v_call: TRBV27; clone_size: NA; j_call: TRBJ2-7; cdr3_nt: TGTGCCAGCAGTTTATCCCCCACAGGGATCGACGAGCAGTACTTC; cdr3_aa: CASSLSPTGIDEQYF
d_call: TRBD1; v_call: TRBV18; clone_size: NA; j_call: TRBJ1-3; cdr3_nt: TGTGCCAGCTCACCCAACAGGGGGGCTCCCTCTGGAAACACCATATATTTT; cdr3_aa: CASSPNRGAPSGNTIYF
d_call: TRBD1; v_call: TRBV5-1; clone_size: NA; j_call: TRBJ1-2; cdr3_nt: TGCGCCAGCAGATTCACCGGGACAGGGGTTGGCTACACCTTC; cdr3_aa: CASRFTGTGVGYTF
d_call: NA; v_call: TRBV6-1; clone_size: few; j_call: TRBJ2-1; cdr3_nt: TGTGCCAGCAGTGAGGACATGGGCGATGAGCAGTTCTTC; cdr3_aa: CASSEDMGDEQFF
d_call: NA; v_call: TRBV6-5; clone_size: once; j_call: TRBJ2-7; cdr3_nt: TGTGCCAGCAGGCGGGGAGAGCTCGAGCAGTACTTC; cdr3_aa: CASRRGELEQYF
d_call: NA; v_call: TRBV4-2; clone_size: NA; j_call: TRBJ1-2; cdr3_nt: TGTGCCAGCAGCCAAGAAGGGAGGGCCTATGGCTACACCTTC; cdr3_aa: CASSQEGRAYGYTF
d_call: TRBD2; v_call: TRBV7-9; clone_size: NA; j_call: TRBJ2-7; cdr3_nt: TGTGCCAGCAGCTCACCTACGGGGGGACGCTCCTACGAGCAGTACTTC; cdr3_aa: CASSSPTGGRSYEQYF
d_call: NA; v_call: TRBV7-8; clone_size: NA; j_call: TRBJ2-7; cdr3_nt: TGTGCCAGCAGCTTAGATGATCTAGCGTACGTCTACGAGCAGTACTTC; cdr3_aa: CASSLDDLAYVYEQYF
d_call: TRBD1; v_call: TRBV7-9; clone_size: NA; j_call: TRBJ2-2; cdr3_nt: TGTGCCAGCAGTCCCCAAACCGGGACAGCGAACACCGGGGAGCTGTTTTTT; cdr3_aa: CASSPQTGTANTGELFF
d_call: NA; v_call: TRBV7-6; clone_size: NA; j_call: TRBJ2-7; cdr3_nt: TGTGCCAGCAGCCACCCGGGAAAAAGCTACGAGCAGTACTTC; cdr3_aa: CASSHPGKSYEQYF
d_call: TRBD2; v_call: TRBV6-1; clone_size: NA; j_call: TRBJ2-3; cdr3_nt: TGTGCCAGCAGTGCGGGGGGGGGCACAGATACGCAGTATTTT; cdr3_aa: CASSAGGGTDTQYF
d_call: TRBD1; v_call: TRBV25-1; clone_size: few; j_call: TRBJ1-2; cdr3_nt: TGTGCCAGCAGTTTTGGACAGGGCGGGCTCCCACTATATGGCTACACCTTC; cdr3_aa: CASSFGQGGLPLYGYTF
d_call: NA; v_call: TRBV5-4; clone_size: NA; j_call: TRBJ1-1; cdr3_nt: TGTGCCAGCAGCTTGGGGGGGGTCACTGAAGCTTTCTTT; cdr3_aa: CASSLGGVTEAFF
d_call: TRBD2; v_call: TRBV10-3; clone_size: NA; j_call: TRBJ2-1; cdr3_nt: TGTGCCATCGGGGGACTAGGGTCCCCTTACAATGAGCAGTTCTTC; cdr3_aa: CAIGGLGSPYNEQFF
d_call: TRBD1; v_call: TRBV6-5; clone_size: NA; j_call: TRBJ2-7; cdr3_nt: TGTGCCAGCAGTTACGACAGGGGGACTTACGAGCAGTACTTC; cdr3_aa: CASSYDRGTYEQYF
d_call: TRBD1; v_call: TRBV4-1; clone_size: few; j_call: TRBJ2-4; cdr3_nt: TGCGCCAGCAGCTTTCAGGACAGGGGGGGAACCAAAAACATTCAGTACTTC; cdr3_aa: CASSFQDRGGTKNIQYF
d_call: NA; v_call: TRBV20-1; clone_size: NA; j_call: TRBJ1-6; cdr3_nt: TGCAGTGCTAGAGGAAGGGGCCTCCACTTT; cdr3_aa: CSARGRGLHF
d_call: NA; v_call: TRBV9; clone_size: NA; j_call: TRBJ2-1; cdr3_nt: TGTGCCAGCAGCGTAGAAATCCTAGCGGGACAGGCAGGGGGTGAGCAGTTCTTC; cdr3_aa: CASSVEILAGQAGGEQFF
d_call: TRBD1; v_call: TRBV10-3; clone_size: NA; j_call: TRBJ2-7; cdr3_nt: TGTGCCATCAGTGAGCCGGGGCAGGGGGCCTCCTACGAGCAGTACTTC; cdr3_aa: CAISEPGQGASYEQYF
d_call: TRBD1; v_call: TRBV30; clone_size: once; j_call: TRBJ1-2; cdr3_nt: TGTGCCTGGAGGCCCCTTGGGACAGCTAACTATGGCTACACCTTC; cdr3_aa: CAWRPLGTANYGYTF
d_call: TRBD1; v_call: TRBV30; clone_size: NA; j_call: TRBJ1-1; cdr3_nt: TGTGCCTGGAGTGGACAGGGCAGGGGCACTGAAGCTTTCTTT; cdr3_aa: CAWSGQGRGTEAFF
d_call: NA; v_call: TRBV6-5; clone_size: once; j_call: TRBJ1-2; cdr3_nt: TGTGCCAGCAGGGAGCTGTCAGGGGAGGGTGGCTACACCTTC; cdr3_aa: CASRELSGEGGYTF
d_call: NA; v_call: TRBV28; clone_size: NA; j_call: TRBJ1-2; cdr3_nt: TGTGCCAGCAGTTTACTTGATCTCAGGGGCTACACCTTC; cdr3_aa: CASSLLDLRGYTF
d_call: NA; v_call: TRBV4-1; clone_size: few; j_call: TRBJ1-5; cdr3_nt: TGCGCCAGCAGCCAAGGTGGGGGCTCGGGACAGCCCCAGCATTTT; cdr3_aa: CASSQGGGSGQPQHF
d_call: TRBD1; v_call: TRBV7-8; clone_size: few; j_call: TRBJ1-5; cdr3_nt: TGTGCCAGCAGCTACCAACCGGGACAGGGAGATCAGCCCCAGCATTTT; cdr3_aa: CASSYQPGQGDQPQHF
d_call: NA; v_call: TRBV27; clone_size: few; j_call: TRBJ2-3; cdr3_nt: TGTGCCAGCAGTTTTGGGACTCGGAGGGCTACGCAGTATTTT; cdr3_aa: CASSFGTRRATQYF
d_call: NA; v_call: TRBV6-5; clone_size: NA; j_call: TRBJ1-2; cdr3_nt: TGTGCCAGCAACCCCGGGGGGGCTCGGCATGGCTACACCTTC; cdr3_aa: CASNPGGARHGYTF
d_call: NA; v_call: TRBV30; clone_size: NA; j_call: TRBJ2-2; cdr3_nt: TGTGCCTGGAGGAGCCTCGGCACCGGGGAGCTGTTTTTT; cdr3_aa: CAWRSLGTGELFF
d_call: TRBD1; v_call: TRBV5-4; clone_size: NA; j_call: TRBJ2-1; cdr3_nt: TGTGCCAGCAGCATAGGGGGGGGTGGGACAGGGGTAAATGAGCAGTTCTTC; cdr3_aa: CASSIGGGGTGVNEQFF
d_call: TRBD2; v_call: TRBV18; clone_size: NA; j_call: TRBJ2-7; cdr3_nt: TGTGCCAGCTCACCCCGGACTAGCGGATCCTACGAGCAGTACTTC; cdr3_aa: CASSPRTSGSYEQYF
d_call: NA; v_call: TRBV6-1; clone_size: NA; j_call: TRBJ1-4; cdr3_nt: TGTGCCAGCAGTGTCAACTTCCTCGGTGATGAAAAACTGTTTTTT; cdr3_aa: CASSVNFLGDEKLFF
d_call: NA; v_call: TRBV4-1; clone_size: NA; j_call: TRBJ1-1; cdr3_nt: TGCGCCAGCAGCATCCTCGCGGGACGTGCAGAAGCTTTCTTT; cdr3_aa: CASSILAGRAEAFF
d_call: TRBD1; v_call: TRBV28; clone_size: NA; j_call: TRBJ1-2; cdr3_nt: TGTGCCAGCAGTTCGGGACAGGGAAATGGCTACACCTTC; cdr3_aa: CASSSGQGNGYTF
d_call: TRBD1; v_call: TRBV7-9; clone_size: NA; j_call: TRBJ2-3; cdr3_nt: TGTGCCAGCAGCCCTCCTGGGACAGGGGGTTTGGATACGCAGTATTTT; cdr3_aa: CASSPPGTGGLDTQYF
d_call: TRBD1; v_call: TRBV6-6; clone_size: NA; j_call: TRBJ1-1; cdr3_nt: TGTGCCAGCAGTTCCCCGGGACAGGGGGCAAGAGCTTTCTTT; cdr3_aa: CASSSPGQGARAFF